Below are 6 T cell receptor beta chains sequenced from a single sample in a study of shared clonotypes between healthy human individuals. TCRdb's table, derived via immunoSEQ multiplex PCR, lists solely in-frame clones and lacks some. The sample yields 2.3 million or so clones, over 85% seen once. Material for sequencing was naive CD4+ T cells from PBMCs. Subset defined: CD45RA+ positively selected. These receptor sequences come from a man younger than 30 in good health. Some clones in this sample may be carry-over from other donors' samples.

The chain carries TRBV5-4 and TRBJ2-5; D gene unclear. Germline V gene sequence: CDR1 SGHNT, CDR2 YYREEE (reference sequence). The CDR3 extends over 15 amino acids. Between the trimmed V and J ends, which lost 3 bases and 0 bases, there was a span of 12 bases. The CDR3 nucleotides are TGTGCCAGCAGCTCACAGACTGGGTACCAAGAGACCCAGTACTTC. Residues: CASSSQTGYQETQYF.

This sequence joins TRBV7-3 and TRBJ2-5, with TRBD2 identical over 7 bases. V lost 2 bases to trimming and J lost 5 bases; unmatched junction nucleotides: 5. CDR3 length equals 14 residues. The germline CDR1 and CDR2 sequences are SGHTA and FQGTGA. CDR3 protein: CASSLSGLKETQYF. The CDR3 DNA sequence: TGTGCCAGCAGCTTATCGGGACTAAAGGAGACCCAGTACTTC.

Turning to this clone: The sample holds other DNA sequences that translate to the same CDR3. This chain links TRBV2 with TRBJ2-3; D is unclear. CDR3 length equals 13 residues. Germline V gene lookup returns CDR1 SNHLY and CDR2 FYNNEI. The ends were cut back, 3 bases at V and 0 bases at J, with 4 bases in the middle. The CDR3 sequence: CASSDESTDTQYF. In DNA form, the CDR3 reads TGTGCCAGCAGTGATGAGAGCACAGATACGCAGTATTTT.

The chain joins TRBV11-2 to TRBJ2-7; 13 positions agree with TRBD2. The V gene end was trimmed by 5 bases and the J gene end by 4 bases; junction bases not matched to a gene: 5. The CDR3 extends over 15 amino acids. Germline V CDR1 and CDR2: SGHAT, FQNNGV. This CDR3 is CASSGRLAGGYEQYF. In nucleotides, the CDR3 is TGTGCCAGCAGCGGACGACTAGCGGGAGGTTACGAGCAGTACTTC.

CDR3 amino acids: CASSQRLRESQYF. The CDR3 DNA follows: TGTGCCAGCAGCCAACGTTTGCGGGAGTCTCAGTACTTC. V and J are TRBV4-2 and TRBJ2-7; 7 positions agree with TRBD2. Germline V gene data show CDR1 as LGHNA and CDR2 as YNFKEQ. The J segment lost 10 bases and the V segment lost 2 bases, leaving 8 bases of the junction unmatched. The CDR3 runs to 13 residues.

This CDR3 is CASSYSGPGALYF. For the CDR3, the DNA is TGTGCCAGCAGTTACTCGGGGCCAGGGGCCTTATACTTC. The rearrangement uses TRBV6-5 and TRBJ2-7; a weak D match, TRBD1 (6 bases). This CDR3 has 13 amino acids. The ends were cut back, 0 bases at V and 13 bases at J, with 16 bases in the middle. Germline V gene sequence: CDR1 MNHEY, CDR2 SVGAGI.